The 6 T cell receptor beta chains in this list originate from one sample, sequenced in a study of early T cells in non-severe SARS-CoV-2 infection. Each CDR3 protein gets one entry after TCRdb re-called the 5' RACE reads with MiXCR. The profile shows 30,000 to 35,000 distinct CDR3 sequences, over 5% of them singletons. Sequencing was performed on whole blood. The receptors come from an adult who was a healthcare worker with PCR-confirmed SARS-CoV-2 infection or an uninfected control (not recorded which).

In its sample, this clonotype was seen many times. V gene TRBV5-1 combines with J gene TRBJ2-7; the D gene is possibly TRBD1 (6 bases). This CDR3 comprises 14 residues. Germline V lookup: CDR1 SGHRS, CDR2 YFSETQ. Trimming took off 1 base at V and 4 bases at J, with 12 bases between the two ends. This chain's CDR3 is CASSLKGDGYEQYF. The CDR3 DNA follows: TGCGCCAGCAGCTTGAAGGGGGACGGGTACGAGCAGTACTTC.

This clonotype was counted between two and nine times. The chain couples TRBV7-9 to TRBJ2-7, with D possibly matching TRBD2 (6 bases). Deletions cut 2 bases from V and 4 bases from J, with 6 bases between. The germline V gene has CDR1 SEHNR and CDR2 FQNEAQ (reference sequence). This CDR3 spans 12 amino acids. CDR3 coding DNA: TGTGCCAGCAGCTTAAGCGGGTACGAGCAGTACTTC. Encoded protein: CASSLSGYEQYF.

Ten or more counts support this clonotype. The V call is TRBV11-3, the J call TRBJ1-1; D remains ambiguous. The CDR3 is 13 residues long. V lost 3 bases and J lost 3, with 8 bases in between. Germline assignment: CDR1 SGHNT and CDR2 YENEEA. The CDR3 sequence: CASSFTWDTEAFF. The CDR3 DNA reads as TGTGCCAGCAGCTTTACATGGGACACTGAAGCTTTCTTT.

This clonotype appeared many times. V is TRBV20-1 and J is TRBJ2-5; D might be TRBD2 (5 bases). The CDR3 extends over 14 amino acids. Trimming cost V 5 bases and J 1 base, with 14 bases left between them. The germline V gene has CDR1 DFQATT and CDR2 SNEGSKA (reference sequence). The CDR3 protein is CSAPSRGTQETQYF. The CDR3 region has the DNA TGCAGTGCTCCTTCCCGGGGAACCCAAGAGACCCAGTACTTC.

In this sample, this clonotype turned up many times. The chain recombines TRBV28 with TRBJ1-6; 7 bases match TRBD1. CDR1 and CDR2 from the germline V gene are MDHEN and SYDVKM. The V gene end was trimmed by 2 bases and the J gene end by 4 bases; junction bases not matched to a gene: 2. The CDR3 has 15 residues. The CDR3 DNA reads TGTGCCAGCAGTTTAGGACAGGTTTATAATTCACCCCTCCACTTT. Amino acids: CASSLGQVYNSPLHF.

This clonotype was detected many times. The chain joins TRBV14 to TRBJ2-7, with a weak D call TRBD1 (5 bases). The CDR3 loop spans 13 amino acids. The germline V gene encodes CDR1 SGHDN and CDR2 FVKESK. The germline V and J ends were trimmed by 4 bases and 3 bases, with 10 bases remaining between them. The CDR3 region is CASSPTAIYEQYF. In DNA form, the CDR3 reads TGTGCCAGCAGCCCGACAGCGATCTACGAGCAGTACTTC. The full variable domain, its missing parts supplied by reference TRBV14 and TRBJ2-7, is EAGVTQFPSHSVIEKGQTVTLRCDPISGHDNLYWYRRVMGKEIKFLLHFVKESKQDESGMPNNRFLAERTGGTYSTLKVQPAELEDSGVYFCASSPTAIYEQYFGPGTRLTVT.